The 24 T cell receptor beta chains in this list originate from one sample, sequenced in a study of blood T cells in healthy people across ages. PCR was performed a second time for about 7 to 12 cycles using a sample-barcoded 5' primer and a J-beta primer mix. TCRdb redid the calling of the 5' RACE reads with MiXCR, one entry per CDR3 protein. The sample lists approximately 800,000 distinct CDR3 sequences; more than 35% were seen once. The sample was blood. All receptors derive from a man aged 80 or over in good health.

Ten or more counts support this clonotype. V and J are TRBV29-1 and TRBJ2-1; the D is unclear. The germline V gene has CDR1 SQVTM and CDR2 ANQGSEA. V was cut by 5 bases and J by 4 bases, with 9 bases left in between. CDR3 length: 12 residues. The CDR3 bases are TGCAGCGTTTTGTCAGCGTACAATGAGCAGTTCTTC. Its protein is CSVLSAYNEQFF.

This chain connects TRBV6-5 to TRBJ2-5; 11 bases match TRBD2. The junction had 3 bases not matched to a gene; V was cut back by 2 bases and J by 1 base. CDR3 size: 16 residues. Germline CDR1 reads MNHEY; CDR2 reads SVGAGI. The CDR3 bases are TGTGCCAGCAGTTACGGGCTAGCGGGGGGCCAAGAGACCCAGTACTTC. Amino acid sequence: CASSYGLAGGQETQYF.

With regard to this clonotype: Given a much more abundant clone one base away, this may be a read error. The chain carries TRBV27 and TRBJ1-5; TRBD1 might be the D (5 bases). This CDR3 comprises 15 residues. Trimming took off 4 bases at V and 0 bases at J, with 10 bases between the two ends. Germline CDR1 and CDR2: MNHEY and SMNVEV (reference sequence). CDR3 sequence reads: CASSCGTASNQPQHF. Written as DNA, the CDR3 is TGTGCCAGCAGTTGTGGGACGGCTAGCAATCAGCCCCAGCATTTT.

This clonotype was detected a few times. The chain uses TRBV9 and TRBJ2-3; D perhaps matches TRBD2 (6 bases). Germline V CDR1 and CDR2: SGDLS, YYNGEE. The CDR3 loop spans 15 amino acids. V was cut by 2 bases and J by 6 bases, with 16 bases left in between. The chain's CDR3 is CASSVHGGVGDTQYF. The CDR3 DNA sequence: TGTGCCAGCAGCGTCCACGGGGGAGTTGGGGATACGCAGTATTTT.

The rearrangement joins TRBV6-2 or TRBV6-3 to TRBJ2-7; 9 positions agree with TRBD2. The CDR3 totals 16 residues. V lost 5 bases to trimming and J lost 7 bases; unmatched junction nucleotides: 15. Germline CDR1 MNHEY, CDR2 SVGEGT. CDR3 sequence: CASSRLVTGLAGEQYF. Written as DNA, the CDR3 is TGTGCCAGCAGTCGACTCGTTACAGGCCTAGCGGGGGAGCAGTACTTC.

The J gene is TRBJ1-2, the V gene TRBV25-1; D unresolved. Germline values: CDR1 MGHDK, CDR2 SYGVNS. The CDR3 loop spans 11 amino acids. V lost 5 bases, J lost 8 bases, and 9 bases lay in between. The CDR3 region has the DNA TGTGCCAGCAGTTCGACGTCCGGCTACACCTTC. This codes for CASSSTSGYTF.

The rearrangement joins TRBV5-1 to TRBJ2-1, with TRBD2 as a possible D gene (6 bases). V gave up 4 bases and J gave up 0 bases, with 17 bases separating them. CDR1 is SGHRS and CDR2 is YFSETQ in the germline V gene. The CDR3 runs 17 residues. The CDR3 coding sequence is TGCGCCAGCAGCCCGATTCGGGGCGGGAACTCCTACAATGAGCAGTTCTTC. The encoded protein is CASSPIRGGNSYNEQFF.

The V call is TRBV5-6, the J call TRBJ2-5, with 7 bases that match TRBD1. The CDR3 runs to 16 residues. V gave up 3 bases and J gave up 5 bases; unmatched junction bases: 13. From germline, CDR1 is SGHDT and CDR2 YYEEEE. The CDR3 loop is CASSYRRTGRTETQYF. The CDR3 region has the DNA TGTGCCAGCAGCTACCGACGGACAGGACGTACTGAGACCCAGTACTTC.

To note about this clonotype: This sequence may be a read error, since a much larger clone differs from it by one base. The V call is TRBV7-7, the J call TRBJ2-5, with 12 positions matching TRBD1. The end of the DNA fits TRBJ2-1 better, so the J call may be wrong. The length of the CDR3 is 18 residues. CDR1 and CDR2 from the germline V gene are SSHAT and FNYEAQ (reference sequence). CDR3 sequence reads: CASSLKNWGQGAEETQFF. DNA of the CDR3: TGTGCTAGCAGCTTGAAAAATTGGGGACAGGGGGCAGAAGAGACCCAGTTCTTC.

This clonotype occurred many times. J is TRBJ2-5 and V is TRBV7-2; 12 nucleotides agree with TRBD2. The J call may be mistaken, given a closer DNA end match to TRBJ2-7. The germline CDR1 and CDR2 sequences are SGHTA and FQGNSA. CDR3 length: 14 amino acids. CDR3 loop: CASSAGLAGSEQYF. The CDR3 DNA reads as TGTGCCAGCAGCGCAGGACTAGCGGGATCCGAGCAGTACTTC.

On this clonotype: One base away lies a much larger clone, so this may be a sequencing read error. This chain joins TRBV6-1 and TRBJ1-2; D uncertain. From germline, CDR1 is MNHNS and CDR2 SASEGT. The CDR3 covers 18 residues. The chain's CDR3 is CASSEAFFRTESNDGYTF. CDR3 bases: TGTGCCAGCAGTGAAGCTTTTTTCAGGACGGAGAGTAACGATGGCTACACCTTC.

This clonotype occurred a few times. V gene TRBV5-4 combines with J gene TRBJ2-7; D perhaps matches TRBD1 (7 bases). V gave up 2 bases and J gave up 6 bases, with 18 bases separating them. CDR1 and CDR2 from the germline V gene are SGHNT and YYREEE (reference sequence). This CDR3 has 15 residues. The CDR3 protein is CASSLTQGGPGEQYF. CDR3 bases: TGTGCCAGCAGCTTAACTCAGGGGGGACCGGGCGAGCAGTACTTC.

The J gene is TRBJ2-3, the V gene TRBV4-3; D tentatively fits TRBD1 or TRBD2 (5 bases each). CDR1 is LGHNA, CDR2 YSLEER, per germline. This CDR3 is 17 amino acids long. V was trimmed by 0 bases and J by 0 bases, leaving 13 bases between them. In nucleotides, the CDR3 is TGCGCCAGCAGCCAAGACACGCCCAGGGAGAGCACAGATACGCAGTATTTT. Its translation: CASSQDTPRESTDTQYF.

The chain has TRBV7-2 and TRBJ2-4; D uncertain. Germline-derived CDR1 and CDR2 are SGHTA and FQGNSA. V gave up 5 bases and J gave up 0 bases, with 11 bases separating them. The CDR3 length is 15 residues. DNA of the CDR3: TGTGCCAGCAGCGGTCCGGACCTAGCCAAAAACATTCAGTACTTC. Protein product: CASSGPDLAKNIQYF.

The chain links TRBV7-2 to TRBJ2-3; 9 nucleotides agree with TRBD2. The CDR3 has 16 residues. V dropped 1 base and J dropped 4; count of bases not matched to a gene: 6. Germline V lookup: CDR1 SGHTA, CDR2 FQGNSA. CDR3 residues: CASSLVGTSLADTQYF. CDR3 in DNA: TGTGCCAGCAGCTTAGTTGGGACTAGCCTGGCAGATACGCAGTATTTT.

The chain couples TRBV20-1 to TRBJ2-7; 9 positions match TRBD1. CDR3 length: 16 residues. Per the germline V gene, CDR1 is DFQATT and CDR2 is SNEGSKA (reference sequence). Trimming at V came to 0 bases and at J to 7 bases, leaving 13 bases not matched to a gene. The CDR3 nucleotides read TGCAGTGCTAGAGATAGGACAGGGGAATGGGTCGGGGAGCAGTACTTC. Protein sequence: CSARDRTGEWVGEQYF.

The chain recombines TRBV6-2 or TRBV6-3 with TRBJ1-6; perhaps TRBD1 as D (5 bases). The length of the CDR3 is 14 residues. V lost 5 bases and J lost 7, with 12 bases in between. Per germline, CDR1 MNHEY and CDR2 SVGEGT. CDR3 bases: TGTGCCAGCAGTGGTGGGACGGGAAATTCACCCCTCCACTTT. Residues: CASSGGTGNSPLHF.

The chain employs TRBV18 and TRBJ2-3; D gene unclear. Germline V lookup: CDR1 KGHSH, CDR2 LQKENI. V was pared by 3 bases and J by 4 bases, with 11 bases between. This CDR3 is built from 14 residues. This chain's CDR3 is CASSPDVWADTQYF. The DNA of the CDR3 is TGTGCCAGCTCACCGGACGTCTGGGCAGATACGCAGTATTTT.

This clonotype has a handful of counts. CDR3 in DNA: TGTGCCAGCAGCGAGACAGGGAGTTTCGGCAATCAGCCCCAGCATTTT. This translates into CASSETGSFGNQPQHF. This chain connects TRBV4-2 to TRBJ1-5; 7 bases are shared with TRBD1. CDR1 and CDR2 from the germline V gene are LGHNA and YNFKEQ. Trimming at V came to 5 bases and at J to 2 bases, leaving 9 bases not matched to a gene. This CDR3 has 16 amino acids.

This clonotype was counted a few times. This CDR3 reads CASSFYRESQETQYF. In nucleotides, the CDR3 is TGTGCCAGCAGCTTCTACAGGGAAAGCCAAGAGACCCAGTACTTC. This rearrangement joins TRBV12-3 or TRBV12-4 to TRBJ2-5; a weak D match, TRBD1 (6 bases). V lost 6 bases and J 1 base, leaving 15 bases between the germline ends. This CDR3 spans 15 amino acids.

Only one count was recorded for this clonotype. The genes are TRBV28 and TRBJ2-1, with 15 bases fitting TRBD2. The CDR3 totals 19 residues. Germline V gives CDR1 MDHEN, CDR2 SYDVKM. The junction had 10 bases not matched to a gene; V was cut back by 7 bases and J by 0 bases. The DNA of the CDR3 is TGTGCCAGCAATCCGTGGGGGACTAGCGGGAGGTCCTCCTACAATGAGCAGTTCTTC. It translates to CASNPWGTSGRSSYNEQFF.

This chain uses TRBV7-9 with TRBJ1-1; D is possibly TRBD1 (6 bases). The CDR3 is 14 residues long. CDR1 and CDR2 from the germline V gene are SEHNR and FQNEAQ (reference sequence). The V end lost 1 base, the J end lost 7 bases, and 13 bases lay between the germline ends. The CDR3 protein is CASSLVGQAGEAFF. The CDR3 region has the DNA TGTGCCAGCAGCTTAGTGGGACAAGCCGGTGAAGCTTTCTTT.

A word on this clonotype: This may be a read error: a much more frequent sequence differs by one nucleotide. The chain has TRBV24-1 and TRBJ2-3; D ambiguous. Germline-derived CDR1 and CDR2 are KGHDR and SFDVKD. CDR3 length: 12 residues. Trimming removed 0 bases at V and 5 bases at J, with 2 bases between. The CDR3 nucleotides read TGTGCCACCAGTGATTTGGTAGATACGCAGTATTTT. Its translation: CATSDLVDTQYF.

This clonotype has only one observation. The chain joins TRBV12-3 or TRBV12-4 to TRBJ1-4; 9 nucleotides agree with TRBD1. This CDR3 spans 14 amino acids. J gave up 7 bases and V 7 bases, and 7 bases lay outside the gene matches. The CDR3, as DNA: TGTGCCAGCACCGTGACAGGGGGGAGTGAAAAACTGTTTTTT. Its translation is CASTVTGGSEKLFF.